A single sample is the source of the 22 T cell receptor beta chains below, sequenced in a study of T cells in Graves' hyperthyroidism and ophthalmopathy. RNA transcripts gave rise to amplified TCR beta CDR3 regions. TCR CDR3 underwent first-round RT-PCR with the HTBI primer set. TCRdb independently ran MiXCR on the multiplex PCR reads; one entry per CDR3 protein. The sample has hundreds of thousands of distinct CDR3 sequences, around 17% seen once. Sequencing input: blood. The origin of the receptors is a man aged 35-49 years with Graves' hyperthyroidism.

This clonotype was detected many times. This chain links TRBV5-1 with TRBJ2-5; 13 nucleotides align to TRBD2. There are 15 residues in the CDR3. V trimming: 4 bases; J trimming: 2 bases; junction bases outside the gene matches: 2. Germline values: CDR1 SGHRS, CDR2 YFSETQ. The CDR3 loop is CASSGLAGAQETQYF. The DNA for the CDR3 is TGCGCCAGCAGCGGACTAGCGGGGGCTCAAGAGACCCAGTACTTC.

This clonotype was observed at least ten times. The genes are TRBV5-1 and TRBJ1-5; 7 nucleotides match TRBD1. V was pared by 3 bases and J by 5 bases, with 5 bases of the junction left unmatched. Germline V gene sequence: CDR1 SGHRS, CDR2 YFSETQ. The CDR3 consists of 14 residues. CDR3 region: CASSSGTDDQPQHF. CDR3 DNA: TGCGCCAGCAGCTCAGGGACAGACGATCAGCCCCAGCATTTT.

This clonotype was found many times. V and J are TRBV3-1 and TRBJ2-1; 7 bases match TRBD2. Germline assignment: CDR1 LGHDT and CDR2 YNNKEL (reference sequence). Trimming cost V 4 bases and J 7 bases; bases outside gene matches: 7. This CDR3 is built from 14 residues. In DNA form, the CDR3 reads TGTGCCAGCAGCCCACCGATGGGGGGGAATGAGCAGTTCTTC. This gives the protein CASSPPMGGNEQFF.

This clonotype was observed many times. The rearrangement uses TRBV6-6 and TRBJ1-5, with TRBD1 matching 7 bases. Germline CDR1 MNHNY, CDR2 SVGAGI (reference sequence). CDR3 length: 17 amino acids. Trimming cost V 2 bases and J 0 bases; bases outside gene matches: 7. Written as DNA, the CDR3 is TGTGCCAGCAGTTACCTGGGGACAGTAAATAGCAATCAGCCCCAGCATTTT. As protein: CASSYLGTVNSNQPQHF.

In its sample, this clonotype was seen many times. The genes are TRBV18 and TRBJ2-1; 7 bases are a match to TRBD1. CDR3 length equals 17 residues. CDR1 is KGHSH and CDR2 is LQKENI in the germline V gene. After removal of 3 bases from V and 0 bases from J, the junction contained 8 bases not matched to a gene. In DNA, the CDR3 is TGTGCCAGCTCACCGCCTCCGGGACAGACCTCCTACAATGAGCAGTTCTTC. Its translation is CASSPPPGQTSYNEQFF.

This clonotype was recorded at least ten times. The chain recombines TRBV24-1 with TRBJ1-2; TRBD1 is a possible D gene (5 bases). CDR3 length equals 16 residues. Germline CDR1 is KGHDR and CDR2 is SFDVKD. Trimming removed 4 bases at V and 0 bases at J, with 14 bases between. The DNA of the CDR3 is TGTGCCACCAGTGACCATCGACAGCGCCCTAACTATGGCTACACCTTC. Its translation: CATSDHRQRPNYGYTF.

About this clonotype itself: A read error may explain this, as a much larger clone is one base away. The genes are TRBV18 and TRBJ2-4; TRBD2 might be the D (5 bases). Germline CDR1 is KGHSH and CDR2 is LQKENI. The CDR3 extends over 15 amino acids. The CDR3 region is CTSSDEGFGKNIQYF. The CDR3 DNA sequence: TGTACCAGCTCCGATGAGGGTTTCGGCAAAAACATTCAGTACTTC. Complete variable domain (other parts from reference TRBV18 and TRBJ2-4): NAGVMQNPRHLVRRRGQEARLRCSPMKGHSHVYWYRQLPEEGLKFMVYLQKENIIDESGMPKERFSAEFPKEGPSILRIQQVVRGDSAAYFCTSSDEGFGKNIQYFGAGTRLSVL.

Many counts were recorded for this clonotype. The CDR3 nucleotides read TGTGCCACCAGTGATACGTCCGGGACAGGGGGCGACGAGCAGTACTTC. This gives the protein CATSDTSGTGGDEQYF. The V gene is TRBV24-1, the J gene TRBJ2-7; 12 bases are a match to TRBD1. CDR1 and CDR2 from the germline V gene are KGHDR and SFDVKD. Unmatched junction bases numbered 7, after V lost 3 bases and J lost 5 bases. This CDR3 comprises 16 residues.

V is TRBV29-1 and J is TRBJ2-7; either TRBD1 or TRBD2 may fit D (7 bases each). The V end was cut by 4 bases, the J end by 3 bases, with 13 bases between. This CDR3 contains 13 residues. CDR1 is SQVTM, CDR2 ANQGSEA, per germline. The DNA of the CDR3 is TGCAGCGTTGTGGGAGGGACAGACTACGAGCAGTACTTC. Translated: CSVVGGTDYEQYF.

At least ten counts were recorded for this clonotype. J is TRBJ2-3 and V is TRBV10-3, with D possibly being TRBD1 (5 bases). Germline V CDR1 and CDR2: ENHRY, SYGVKD. The CDR3 has 17 residues. V was shortened by 0 bases and J by 6 bases, with 19 bases between the two germline ends. CDR3 nucleotide sequence: TGTGCCATCAGTGAGTCCAGCAGGGCGAGAGGCGTGGATACGCAGTATTTT. Its protein is CAISESSRARGVDTQYF.

This clonotype has at least ten counts. The gene calls are TRBV2 and TRBJ1-5; D possibly corresponds to TRBD1 (5 bases). This CDR3 has 14 residues. Trimming removed 2 bases at V and 6 bases at J, with 11 bases between. The germline CDR1 and CDR2 sequences are SNHLY and FYNNEI. The CDR3: CASSEQTASQPQHF. In nucleotides, the CDR3 is TGTGCCAGCAGTGAACAGACAGCTAGTCAGCCCCAGCATTTT.

This clonotype was detected only a few times. The chain joins TRBV6-5 to TRBJ2-1, with D possibly TRBD1 on 6 matching bases. The V gene lost 2 bases and the J gene lost 9 bases, with 11 bases spanning the gap. Germline V gene lookup returns CDR1 MNHEY and CDR2 SVGAGI. The CDR3 is 13 amino acids. The CDR3 protein is CASSYNLGGEQFF. In DNA, the CDR3 is TGTGCCAGCAGTTACAACCTAGGGGGTGAGCAGTTCTTC.

V and J are TRBV19 and TRBJ2-3; no firm D call. V gave up 4 bases and J gave up 2 bases, with 13 bases separating them. CDR3 length: 15 amino acids. CDR1 and CDR2 from the germline V gene are LNHDA and SQIVND (reference sequence). The CDR3 loop reads CASSTSAWATDTQYF. For the CDR3, the DNA is TGTGCCAGTAGTACCTCGGCATGGGCCACAGATACGCAGTATTTT.

This chain links TRBV6-2 or TRBV6-3 with TRBJ2-7; TRBD2 might be the D (5 bases). V was clipped by 2 bases and J by 3 bases, with 17 bases between them. The CDR3 length is 16 residues. CDR1 MNHEY and CDR2 SVGEGT come from the germline V gene. CDR3 residues: CASSYLLSSGIYEQYF. CDR3 nucleotide sequence: TGTGCCAGCAGTTACCTGCTTTCTTCGGGAATCTACGAGCAGTACTTC.

In this sample, this clonotype turned up many times. The CDR3 coding sequence is TGCGCCAGCAGCCAAGCAGGGGTCAGGGGCTACACCTTC. Its translation is CASSQAGVRGYTF. V and J are TRBV4-1 and TRBJ1-2; tentatively, D is TRBD1 (6 bases). CDR3 length equals 13 residues. V was clipped by 1 base and J by 8 bases, with 11 bases between them. Germline V gene data show CDR1 as MGHRA and CDR2 as YSYEKL.

This clonotype was counted ten times or more. J is TRBJ2-3 and V is TRBV20-1, with D possibly matching TRBD1 (5 bases). Germline CDR1 is DFQATT and CDR2 is SNEGSKA (reference sequence). Trimming took off 2 bases at V and 0 bases at J, with 12 bases between the two ends. The CDR3 runs to 15 residues. The CDR3 protein is CSARSRTPSTDTQYF. DNA for the CDR3: TGCAGTGCTAGATCCCGGACACCCAGCACAGATACGCAGTATTTT.

This clonotype was picked up a small number of times. The V call is TRBV12-5, the J call TRBJ2-3; no firm D call. The CDR3 covers 11 residues. Trimming left V 4 bases short and J 5 bases short, with 4 bases between. CDR1 and CDR2 (germline): LGHNT, FRNRAP. This CDR3 is CASGSRDTQYF. CDR3 nucleotide sequence: TGTGCTAGTGGTTCTAGAGATACGCAGTATTTT.

Many counts were recorded for this clonotype. The chain links TRBV5-1 to TRBJ2-7; D not certain. Trimming left V 0 bases short and J 6 bases short, with 10 bases between. This CDR3 has 13 amino acids. In germline, CDR1 is SGHRS, CDR2 YFSETQ. CDR3 DNA: TGCGCCAGCAGCTTGGCCGGTTTGCCCGAGCAGTACTTC. Protein product: CASSLAGLPEQYF.

V usage is TRBV11-2 and J usage is TRBJ2-2; a possible D gene is TRBD1 (6 bases). The germline V and J ends were trimmed by 2 bases and 7 bases, with 17 bases remaining between them. The CDR3 runs to 16 residues. The V gene's germline CDR1 is SGHAT and CDR2 FQNNGV. The CDR3 DNA follows: TGTGCCAGCAGCTTACCGGGCTGGGGGCGCGTCGGGGAGCTGTTTTTT. Translated: CASSLPGWGRVGELFF.

The chain is built from TRBV6-2 or TRBV6-3 and TRBJ2-7; TRBD1 might be the D (5 bases). This CDR3 has 14 amino acids. Trimming took 2 bases from V and 4 from J, leaving 12 bases between them. Germline assignment: CDR1 MNHEY and CDR2 SVGEGT. CDR3: CASSYAWTSYEQYF. For the CDR3, the DNA is TGTGCCAGCAGTTACGCTTGGACAAGTTACGAGCAGTACTTC.

This clonotype was found once. This chain uses TRBV12-3 or TRBV12-4 with TRBJ2-1; 12 nucleotides line up with TRBD2. V shed 1 base, J shed 8 bases, and the junction held 15 bases outside the gene matches. The CDR3 loop spans 19 amino acids. This CDR3 is CASSLVRRGLAGGRHEQFF. CDR3 nucleotides: TGTGCCAGCAGTTTAGTTCGTCGGGGGCTAGCGGGAGGGCGGCATGAGCAGTTCTTC.

This clonotype was recorded at least ten times. V usage is TRBV19 and J usage is TRBJ1-2; D unresolved. This CDR3 comprises 16 residues. Germline lookup yields CDR1 LNHDA and CDR2 SQIVND (reference sequence). The V end was cut by 3 bases, the J end by 2 bases, with 16 bases between. The CDR3 protein is CASSIGLSGVNYGYTF. CDR3 nucleotides: TGTGCCAGTAGTATCGGATTGAGTGGCGTGAACTATGGCTACACCTTC.